The clone carrying this T cell receptor beta chain occurred many times. Trimming at V came to 7 bases and at J to 8 bases, leaving 20 bases not matched to a gene. This CDR3 comprises 16 residues. Germline-derived CDR1 and CDR2 are SGDLS and YYNGEE. The sample belongs to a study of regulatory T cells in long-lasting Graves disease. Construction of the TCR beta libraries employed iRepertoire HTBI primers in conjunction with Arm-PCR of CDR3 regions. Via MiXCR, TCRdb re-called the multiplex PCR reads, giving one row per CDR3 protein. This sample has about 360,000 distinct CDR3 sequences; under 20% occur once, and the top ten carry around 20%. Specified time point: newly diagnosed GD, antithyroid drugs for less than 3 months. With RNA extracted from PBMCs as input, the TCR library was made. The authors drew 8.5 to 9.5 milliliters of peripheral blood into EDTA tubes. The same sample was also used in a study of T cells in Graves' hyperthyroidism and ophthalmopathy. That study reports: RT-PCR in the first round (using the HTBI primer set) targeted the TCR CDR3.

The V call is TRBV9, the J call TRBJ1-2, with 7 bases that match TRBD1. The receptor comes from a woman aged 18-30 years with Graves disease. The sequencing here drew on peripheral blood mononuclear cells (PBMCs), taken at new diagnosis, from a patient treated with antithyroid drugs. CDR3 sequence: CASPQSSYRGHGGYTF. In DNA, the CDR3 is TGTGCCAGCCCCCAGTCTTCCTACAGGGGCCACGGGGGCTACACCTTC.